This TCR beta chain was sequenced during a study of neurological immune-mediated disorders. General study findings and limits: TCR clonal expansion peaked in HTLV-1-associated myelopathy patients and was lowest in multiple sclerosis patients.

The CDR3 extends over 13 amino acids. Germline V CDR1 and CDR2: MNHEY, SVGAGI. Trimming took off 8 bases at V and 7 bases at J, with 15 bases between the two ends. The sample holds a few counts of this clonotype. Its antigen is undetermined. One entry per CDR3 protein results from TCRdb running MiXCR on the 5' RACE reads. The table shows tens of thousands of distinct CDR3 sequences, with 10% occurring only once. The sample was PBMCs. This clonotype was sampled from a man in his forties or fifties in good health. The V and J genes are TRBV6-5 and TRBJ2-4; D not certain. In nucleotides, the CDR3 is TGTGCCAGCCAGTCCGAAAGCAGGAACATTCAGTACTTC. Its translation: CASQSESRNIQYF.